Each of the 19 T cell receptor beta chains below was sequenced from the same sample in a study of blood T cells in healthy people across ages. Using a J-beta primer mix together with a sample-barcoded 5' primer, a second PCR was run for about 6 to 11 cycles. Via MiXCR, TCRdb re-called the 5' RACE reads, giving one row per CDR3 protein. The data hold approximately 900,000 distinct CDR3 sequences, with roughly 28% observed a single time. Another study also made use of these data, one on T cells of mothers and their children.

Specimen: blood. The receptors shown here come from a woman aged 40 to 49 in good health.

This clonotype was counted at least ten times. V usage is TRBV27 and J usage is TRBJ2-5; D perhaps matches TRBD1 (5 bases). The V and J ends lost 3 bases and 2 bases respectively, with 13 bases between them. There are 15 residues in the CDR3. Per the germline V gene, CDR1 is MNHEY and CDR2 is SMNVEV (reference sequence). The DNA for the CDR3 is TGTGCCAGCAGTTTTATTTCGGCAGGGCAAGAGACCCAGTACTTC. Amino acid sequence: CASSFISAGQETQYF.

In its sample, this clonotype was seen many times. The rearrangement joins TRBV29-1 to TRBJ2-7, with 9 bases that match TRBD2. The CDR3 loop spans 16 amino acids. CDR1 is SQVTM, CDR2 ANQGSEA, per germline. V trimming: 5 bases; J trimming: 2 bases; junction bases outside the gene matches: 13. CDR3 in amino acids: CSVYSISGGETYEQYF. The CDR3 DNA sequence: TGCAGCGTTTACTCCATTAGCGGGGGCGAAACCTACGAGCAGTACTTC.

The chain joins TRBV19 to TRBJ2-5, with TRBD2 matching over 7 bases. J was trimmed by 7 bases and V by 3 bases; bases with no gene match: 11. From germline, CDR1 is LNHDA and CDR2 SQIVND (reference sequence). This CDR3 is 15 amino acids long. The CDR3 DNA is TGTGCCAGTAGTATCGGGACTACACTAAAGGGGACCCAGTACTTC. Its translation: CASSIGTTLKGTQYF.

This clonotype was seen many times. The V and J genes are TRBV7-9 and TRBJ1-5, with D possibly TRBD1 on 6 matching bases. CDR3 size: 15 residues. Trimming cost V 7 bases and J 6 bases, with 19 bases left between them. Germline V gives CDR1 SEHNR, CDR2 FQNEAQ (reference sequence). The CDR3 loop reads CASTPRGGGSQPQHF. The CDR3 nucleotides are TGTGCCAGCACCCCAAGGGGGGGAGGGAGTCAGCCCCAGCATTTT.

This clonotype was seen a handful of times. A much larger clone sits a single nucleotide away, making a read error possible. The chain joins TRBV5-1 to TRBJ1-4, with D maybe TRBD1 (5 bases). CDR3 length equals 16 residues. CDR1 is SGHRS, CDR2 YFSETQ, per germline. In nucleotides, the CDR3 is TGCGCCAGCAGCTTAGGACAAATTGCAACTAATGAAAAACGGTTTTTT. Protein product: CASSLGQIATNEKRFF.

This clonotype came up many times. In nucleotides, the CDR3 is TGCGCCAGCAGCCAAGATTGGCAGGGCGGTCAGCCCCAGCATTTT. This sequence encodes CASSQDWQGGQPQHF. V usage is TRBV4-3 and J usage is TRBJ1-5; TRBD1 might be the D (5 bases). This CDR3 is built from 15 residues. Per germline, CDR1 LGHNA and CDR2 YSLEER. Trimming removed 0 bases from V and 6 bases from J, with 12 bases in between.

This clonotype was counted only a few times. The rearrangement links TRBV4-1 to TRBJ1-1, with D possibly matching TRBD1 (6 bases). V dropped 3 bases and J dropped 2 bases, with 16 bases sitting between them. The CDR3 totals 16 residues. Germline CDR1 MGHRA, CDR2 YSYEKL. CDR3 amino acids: CASSQDRGLPNTEAFF. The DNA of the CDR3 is TGCGCCAGCAGCCAGGACAGAGGCCTTCCTAACACTGAAGCTTTCTTT.

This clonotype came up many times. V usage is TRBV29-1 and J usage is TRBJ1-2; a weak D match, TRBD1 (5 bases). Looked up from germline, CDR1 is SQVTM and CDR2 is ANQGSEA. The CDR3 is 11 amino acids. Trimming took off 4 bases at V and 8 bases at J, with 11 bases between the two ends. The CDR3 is CSVAVTGGYTF. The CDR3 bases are TGCAGCGTTGCGGTCACAGGCGGCTACACCTTC. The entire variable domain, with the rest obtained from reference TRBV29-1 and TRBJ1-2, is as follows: SAVISQKPSRDICQRGTSLTIQCQVDSQVTMMFWYRQQPGQSLTLIATANQGSEATYESGFVIDKFPISRPNLTFSTLTVSNMSPEDSSIYLCSVAVTGGYTFGSGTRLTVV.

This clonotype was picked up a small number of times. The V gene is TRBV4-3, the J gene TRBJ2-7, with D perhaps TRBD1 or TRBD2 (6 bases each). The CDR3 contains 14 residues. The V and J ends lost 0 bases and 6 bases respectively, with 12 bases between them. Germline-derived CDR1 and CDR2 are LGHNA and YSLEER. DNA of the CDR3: TGCGCCAGCAGCCAAGATAACAAGGGGGGCGAGCAGTACTTC. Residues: CASSQDNKGGEQYF.

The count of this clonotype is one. The CDR3 nucleotides read TGCGCCAGCAGCTTGGTGGACAGGAGCACAGATACGCAGTATTTT. Protein product: CASSLVDRSTDTQYF. The V and J genes are TRBV5-1 and TRBJ2-3, with 7 bases matching TRBD1. Germline CDR1 is SGHRS and CDR2 is YFSETQ. The CDR3 extends over 15 amino acids. With V trimmed by 0 bases and J by 0 bases, 1 base remained unmatched.

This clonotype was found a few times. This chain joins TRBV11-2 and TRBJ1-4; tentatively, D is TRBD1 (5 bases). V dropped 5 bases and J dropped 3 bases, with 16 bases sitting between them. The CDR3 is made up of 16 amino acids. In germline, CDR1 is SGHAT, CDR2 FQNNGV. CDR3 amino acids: CASSPRGQGANEKLFF. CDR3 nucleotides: TGTGCCAGCAGCCCTAGAGGTCAGGGAGCTAATGAAAAACTGTTTTTT.

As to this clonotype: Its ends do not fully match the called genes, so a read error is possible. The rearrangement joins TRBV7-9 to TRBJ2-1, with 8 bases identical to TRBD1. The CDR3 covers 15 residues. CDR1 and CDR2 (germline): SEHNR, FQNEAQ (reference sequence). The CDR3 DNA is TGTGCCGGCAGCTTAACAGGGGGACACTACAATGAGCAGTTCTTC. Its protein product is CAGSLTGGHYNEQFF.

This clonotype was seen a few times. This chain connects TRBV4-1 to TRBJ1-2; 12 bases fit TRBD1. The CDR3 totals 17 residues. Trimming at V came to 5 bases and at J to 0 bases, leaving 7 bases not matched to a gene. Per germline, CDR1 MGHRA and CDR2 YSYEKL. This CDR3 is CASSVPGTGGANYGYTF. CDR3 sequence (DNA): TGCGCCAGCAGCGTTCCCGGGACAGGGGGCGCTAACTATGGCTACACCTTC.

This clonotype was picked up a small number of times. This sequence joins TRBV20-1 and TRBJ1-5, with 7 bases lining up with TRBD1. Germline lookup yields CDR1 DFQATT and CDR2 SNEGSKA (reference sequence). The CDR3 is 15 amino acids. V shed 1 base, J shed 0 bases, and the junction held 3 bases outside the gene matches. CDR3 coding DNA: TGCAGTGCTAGAGTAGGGACAGATAGCAATCAGCCCCAGCATTTT. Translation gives CSARVGTDSNQPQHF.

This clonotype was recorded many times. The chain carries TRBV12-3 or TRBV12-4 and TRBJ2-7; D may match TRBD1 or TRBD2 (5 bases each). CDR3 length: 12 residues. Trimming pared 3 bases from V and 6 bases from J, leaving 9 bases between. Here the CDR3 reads CASSFTGLEQYF. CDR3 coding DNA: TGTGCCAGCAGTTTTACGGGGCTCGAGCAGTACTTC.

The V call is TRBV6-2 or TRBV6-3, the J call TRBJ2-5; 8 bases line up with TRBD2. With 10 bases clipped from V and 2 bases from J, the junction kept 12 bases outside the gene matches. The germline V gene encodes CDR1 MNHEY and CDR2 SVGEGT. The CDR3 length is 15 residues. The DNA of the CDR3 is TGTGCCAACAATGGACGCCGGGGGGGACAAGAGACCCAGTACTTC. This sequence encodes CANNGRRGGQETQYF.

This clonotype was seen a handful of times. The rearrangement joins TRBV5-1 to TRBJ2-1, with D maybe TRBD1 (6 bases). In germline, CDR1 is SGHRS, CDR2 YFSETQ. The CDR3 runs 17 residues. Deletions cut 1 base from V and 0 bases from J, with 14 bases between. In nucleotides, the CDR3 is TGCGCCAGCAGCTTGACCCCGACAGGTAGCTCCTACAATGAGCAGTTCTTC. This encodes CASSLTPTGSSYNEQFF.

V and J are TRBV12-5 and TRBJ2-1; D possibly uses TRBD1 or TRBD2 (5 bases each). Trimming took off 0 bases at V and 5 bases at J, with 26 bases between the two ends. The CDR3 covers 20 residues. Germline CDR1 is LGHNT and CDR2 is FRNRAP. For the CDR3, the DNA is TGTGCTAGTGGTTTGGTACCATGGAGAGGGTCTATTAAGGGACACAATGAGCAGTTCTTC. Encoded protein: CASGLVPWRGSIKGHNEQFF.

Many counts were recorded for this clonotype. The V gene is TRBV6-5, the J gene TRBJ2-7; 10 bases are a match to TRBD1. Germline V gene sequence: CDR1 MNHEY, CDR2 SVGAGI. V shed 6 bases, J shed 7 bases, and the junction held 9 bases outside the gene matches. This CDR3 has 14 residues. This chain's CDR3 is CASRQSDRGLEQYF. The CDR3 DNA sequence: TGTGCCAGCAGACAATCCGACAGGGGGCTGGAGCAGTACTTC.